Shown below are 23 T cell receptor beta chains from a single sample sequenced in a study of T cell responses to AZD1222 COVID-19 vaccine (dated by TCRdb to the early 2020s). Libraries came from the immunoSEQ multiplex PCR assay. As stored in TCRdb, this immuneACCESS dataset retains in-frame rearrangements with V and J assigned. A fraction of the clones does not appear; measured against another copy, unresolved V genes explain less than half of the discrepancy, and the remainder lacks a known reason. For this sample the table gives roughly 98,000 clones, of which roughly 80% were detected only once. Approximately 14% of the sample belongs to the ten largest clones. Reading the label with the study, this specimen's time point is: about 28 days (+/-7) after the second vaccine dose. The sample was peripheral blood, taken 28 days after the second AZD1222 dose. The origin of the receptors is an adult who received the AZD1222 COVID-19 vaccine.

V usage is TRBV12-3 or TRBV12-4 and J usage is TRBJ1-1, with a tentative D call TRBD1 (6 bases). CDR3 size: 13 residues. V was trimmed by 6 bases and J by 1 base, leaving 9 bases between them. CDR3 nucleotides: TGTGCCAGCAGGTACAGGGAGAACACTGAAGCTTTCTTT. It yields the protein CASRYRENTEAFF.

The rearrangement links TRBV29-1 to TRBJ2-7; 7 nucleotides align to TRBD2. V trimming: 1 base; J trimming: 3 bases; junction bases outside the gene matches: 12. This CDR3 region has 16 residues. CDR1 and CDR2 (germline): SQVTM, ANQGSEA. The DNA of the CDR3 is TGCAGCGTTGAAGCCCCGGGACTAACCCTTAACTACGAGCAGTACTTC. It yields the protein CSVEAPGLTLNYEQYF.

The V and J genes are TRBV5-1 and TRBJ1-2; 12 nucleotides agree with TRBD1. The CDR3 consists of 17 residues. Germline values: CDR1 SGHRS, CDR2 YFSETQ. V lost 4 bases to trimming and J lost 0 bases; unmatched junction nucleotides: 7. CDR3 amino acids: CASSRDRGRRANYGYTF. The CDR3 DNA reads TGCGCCAGCAGCCGGGACAGGGGGCGAAGAGCTAACTATGGCTACACCTTC.

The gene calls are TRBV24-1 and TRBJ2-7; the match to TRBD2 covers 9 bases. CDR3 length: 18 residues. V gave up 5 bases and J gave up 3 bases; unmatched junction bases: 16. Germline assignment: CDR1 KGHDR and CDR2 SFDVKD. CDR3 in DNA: TGTGCCACCAGTGGCAAGGCATCGGGGCTAGCGGGGTTCTACGAGCAGTACTTC. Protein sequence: CATSGKASGLAGFYEQYF.

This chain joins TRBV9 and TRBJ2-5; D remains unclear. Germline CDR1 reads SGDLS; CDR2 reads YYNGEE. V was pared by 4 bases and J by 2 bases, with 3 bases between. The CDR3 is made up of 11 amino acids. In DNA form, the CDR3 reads TGTGCCAGCAGCTCACAAGAGACCCAGTACTTC. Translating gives CASSSQETQYF.

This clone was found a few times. As DNA, the CDR3 is TGTGCCAGCAGCTTTGACAGGGTGGAAGGCTACACCTTC. The encoded protein is CASSFDRVEGYTF. V usage is TRBV11-2 and J usage is TRBJ1-2, with TRBD1 identical over 7 bases. The CDR3 covers 13 residues. V shed 3 bases and J 8 bases; nucleotides not matched to a gene: 6. The germline V gene encodes CDR1 SGHAT and CDR2 FQNNGV.

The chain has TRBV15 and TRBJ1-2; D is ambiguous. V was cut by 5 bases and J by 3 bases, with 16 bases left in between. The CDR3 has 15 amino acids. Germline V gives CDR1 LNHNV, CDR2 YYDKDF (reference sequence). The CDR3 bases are TGTGCCACCAGCCCGTCTCCGTCGAGTGACTATGGCTACACCTTC. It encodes CATSPSPSSDYGYTF.

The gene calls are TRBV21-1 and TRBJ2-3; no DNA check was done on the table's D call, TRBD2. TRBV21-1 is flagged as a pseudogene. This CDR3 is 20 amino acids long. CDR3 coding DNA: TGTGCCAGCAGCAAAGTTGGCTTCTGCGTGGAGGGGTTCCCCACAGATACGCAGTATTTT. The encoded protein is CASSKVGFCVEGFPTDTQYF.

The CDR3 DNA reads TGTGCCAGTAGTGTTACAGGGAGGAACACTGAAGCTTTCTTT. Its protein is CASSVTGRNTEAFF. The gene calls are TRBV19 and TRBJ1-1, with D perhaps TRBD1 (6 bases). V shed 5 bases and J shed 1 base, with 11 bases lying between them. This CDR3 is built from 14 residues. Germline lookup yields CDR1 LNHDA and CDR2 SQIVND (reference sequence).

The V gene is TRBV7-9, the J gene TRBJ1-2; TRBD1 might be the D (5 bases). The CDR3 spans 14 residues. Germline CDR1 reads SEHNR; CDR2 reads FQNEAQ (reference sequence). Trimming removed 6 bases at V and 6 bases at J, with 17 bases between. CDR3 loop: CASSILGRVDGYTF. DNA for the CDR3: TGTGCCAGCAGTATATTGGGCAGGGTTGATGGCTACACCTTC. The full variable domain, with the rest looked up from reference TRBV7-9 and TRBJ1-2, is DTGVSQNPRHKITKRGQNVTFRCDPISEHNRLYWYRQTLGQGPEFLTYFQNEAQLEKSRLLSDRFSAERPKGSFSTLEIQRTEQGDSAMYLCASSILGRVDGYTFGSGTRLTVV.

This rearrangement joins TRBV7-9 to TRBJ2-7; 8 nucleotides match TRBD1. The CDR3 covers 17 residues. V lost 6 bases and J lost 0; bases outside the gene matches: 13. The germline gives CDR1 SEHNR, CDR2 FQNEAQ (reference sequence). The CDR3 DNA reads TGTGCCAGCAGTTTGTCGCCGGACAGGGTTAGCTCCTACGAGCAGTACTTC. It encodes CASSLSPDRVSSYEQYF. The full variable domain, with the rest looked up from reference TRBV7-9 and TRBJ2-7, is DTGVSQNPRHKITKRGQNVTFRCDPISEHNRLYWYRQTLGQGPEFLTYFQNEAQLEKSRLLSDRFSAERPKGSFSTLEIQRTEQGDSAMYLCASSLSPDRVSSYEQYFGPGTRLTVT.

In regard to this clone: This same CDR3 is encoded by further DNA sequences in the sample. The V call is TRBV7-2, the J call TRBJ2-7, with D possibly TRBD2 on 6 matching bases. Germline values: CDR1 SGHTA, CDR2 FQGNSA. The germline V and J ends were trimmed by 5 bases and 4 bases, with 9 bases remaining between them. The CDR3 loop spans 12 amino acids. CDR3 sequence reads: CASSPGGYEQYF. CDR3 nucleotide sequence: TGTGCCAGCAGCCCCGGGGGTTACGAGCAGTACTTC. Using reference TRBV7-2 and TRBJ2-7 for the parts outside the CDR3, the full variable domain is GAGVSQSPSNKVTEKGKDVELRCDPISGHTALYWYRQSLGQGLEFLIYFQGNSAPDKSGLPSDRFSAERTGGSVSTLTIQRTQQEDSAVYLCASSPGGYEQYFGPGTRLTVT.

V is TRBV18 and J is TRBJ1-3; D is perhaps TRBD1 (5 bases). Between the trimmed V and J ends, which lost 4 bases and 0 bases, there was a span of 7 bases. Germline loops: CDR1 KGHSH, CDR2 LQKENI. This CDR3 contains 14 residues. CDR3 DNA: TGTGCCAGCTCACTCGGGGCCTCTGGAAACACCATATATTTT. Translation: CASSLGASGNTIYF.

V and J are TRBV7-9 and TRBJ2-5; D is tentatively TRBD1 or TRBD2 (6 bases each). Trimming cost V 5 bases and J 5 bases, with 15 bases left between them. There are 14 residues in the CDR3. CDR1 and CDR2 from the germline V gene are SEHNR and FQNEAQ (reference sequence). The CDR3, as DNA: TGTGCCAGCAGCGCGGGACACCCTAGGGAGACCCAGTACTTC. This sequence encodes CASSAGHPRETQYF.

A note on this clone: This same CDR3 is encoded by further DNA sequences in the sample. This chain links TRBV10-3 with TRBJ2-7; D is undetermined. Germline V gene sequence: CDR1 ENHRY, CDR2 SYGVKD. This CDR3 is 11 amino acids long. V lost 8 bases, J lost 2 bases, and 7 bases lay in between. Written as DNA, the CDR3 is TGTGCCATCGGGTCGACCTACGAGCAGTACTTC. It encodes CAIGSTYEQYF.

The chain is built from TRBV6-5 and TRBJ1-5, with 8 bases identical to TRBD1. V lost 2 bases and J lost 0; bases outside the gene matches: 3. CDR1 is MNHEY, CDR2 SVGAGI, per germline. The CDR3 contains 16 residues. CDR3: CASSYRTGPSNQPQHF. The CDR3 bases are TGTGCCAGCAGTTACCGGACAGGGCCTAGCAATCAGCCCCAGCATTTT.

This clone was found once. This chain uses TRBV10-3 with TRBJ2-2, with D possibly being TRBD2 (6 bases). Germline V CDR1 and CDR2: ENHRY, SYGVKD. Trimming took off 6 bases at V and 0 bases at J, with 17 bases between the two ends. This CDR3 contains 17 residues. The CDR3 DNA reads TGTGCCATCAGCCGAAATGGGATAGCGGCGAACACCGGGGAGCTGTTTTTT. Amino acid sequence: CAISRNGIAANTGELFF.

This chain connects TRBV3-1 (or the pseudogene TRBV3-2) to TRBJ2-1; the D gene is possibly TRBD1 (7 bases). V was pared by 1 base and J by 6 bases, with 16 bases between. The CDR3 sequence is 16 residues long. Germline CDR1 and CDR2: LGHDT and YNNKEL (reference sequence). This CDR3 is CASSQGAGGTGNEQFF. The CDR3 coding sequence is TGTGCCAGCAGCCAAGGGGCAGGGGGGACCGGCAATGAGCAGTTCTTC.

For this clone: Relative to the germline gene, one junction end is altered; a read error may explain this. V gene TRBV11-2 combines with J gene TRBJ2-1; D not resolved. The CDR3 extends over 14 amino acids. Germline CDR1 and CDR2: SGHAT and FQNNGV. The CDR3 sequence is CAGSLRILKNEQFF. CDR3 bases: TGTGCCGGCAGCCTCCGGATCTTAAAGAATGAGCAGTTCTTC.

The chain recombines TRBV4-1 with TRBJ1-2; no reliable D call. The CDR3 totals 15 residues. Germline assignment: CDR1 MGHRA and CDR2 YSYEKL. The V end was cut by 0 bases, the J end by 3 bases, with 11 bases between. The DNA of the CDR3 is TGCGCCAGCAGCCAAGATAGGGCGGCGGACTATGGCTACACCTTC. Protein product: CASSQDRAADYGYTF.

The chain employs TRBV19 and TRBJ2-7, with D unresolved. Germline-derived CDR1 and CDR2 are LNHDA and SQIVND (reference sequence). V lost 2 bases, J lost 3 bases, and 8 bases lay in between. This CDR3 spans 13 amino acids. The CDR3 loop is CASSIRQNYEQYF. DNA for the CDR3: TGTGCCAGTAGTATACGGCAGAACTACGAGCAGTACTTC.

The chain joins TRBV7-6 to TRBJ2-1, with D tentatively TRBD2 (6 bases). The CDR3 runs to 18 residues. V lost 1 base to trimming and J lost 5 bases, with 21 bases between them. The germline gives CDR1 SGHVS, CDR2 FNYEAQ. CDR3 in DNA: TGTGCCAGCAGCTTAGACATGGGCGGCGGGGTAGTGAACAATGAGCAGTTCTTC. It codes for CASSLDMGGGVVNNEQFF.

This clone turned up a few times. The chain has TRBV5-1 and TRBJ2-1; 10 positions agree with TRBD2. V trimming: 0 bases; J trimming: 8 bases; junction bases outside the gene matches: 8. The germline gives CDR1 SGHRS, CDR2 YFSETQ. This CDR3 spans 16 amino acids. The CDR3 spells CASSLGGTSGADEQFF. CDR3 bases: TGCGCCAGCAGCTTGGGGGGCACTAGCGGGGCGGATGAGCAGTTCTTC.